This record looks at one T cell receptor beta chain sequence and its context. This specimen comes from a study of cytomegalovirus exposure and HLA in healthy donors. Researchers ran the PCR with 60 Vbeta and 13 Jbeta primers. Sequencing used immunoSEQ multiplex PCR; TCRdb keeps in-frame clones, though not all of them. The sample shows some 140,000 clones, 60% to 80% of them seen only once. Germline V gene lookup returns CDR1 MNHNS and CDR2 SASEGT. V was trimmed by 6 bases and J by 0 bases, leaving 12 bases between them. The length of the CDR3 is 15 residues. This clonotype was obtained from a man in his forties or fifties in good health and CMV-seropositive. Sequencing was done on a sample of PBMCs. The chain joins TRBV6-1 to TRBJ1-5; maybe TRBD1 (5 bases). CDR3 nucleotides: TGTGCCAGCAGGCCGACAGAATATAGCAATCAGCCCCAGCATTTT. As protein: CASRPTEYSNQPQHF.